What follows are 27 T cell receptor beta chains derived from one specimen sequenced in a study of Graves' ophthalmopathy and Graves' hyperthyroidism. CDR3 regions of TCR beta were amplified from RNA transcripts. After a first-round RT-PCR with HTBI primers, a second-round multiplex PCR was run. TCRdb ran MiXCR on the multiplex PCR reads and lists one entry per CDR3 protein. In the table there are about 400,000 distinct CDR3 sequences, about a sixth of which are singletons. The sequencing input was peripheral blood. Receptors originate from a young woman with Graves' ophthalmopathy.

This clonotype was counted ten times or more. The genes are TRBV19 and TRBJ2-7, with TRBD2 as a possible D gene (7 bases). This CDR3 region has 15 residues. V lost 5 bases and J lost 7, with 21 bases in between. Germline values: CDR1 LNHDA, CDR2 SQIVND (reference sequence). The CDR3 nucleotides read TGTGCCAGTAGTGAATCGGGGGGCGACCCGGTGGAGCAGTACTTC. Its translation: CASSESGGDPVEQYF.

This clonotype was detected many times. The rearrangement links TRBV30 to TRBJ2-5; 8 bases map to TRBD1. Germline V gene lookup returns CDR1 GTSNPN and CDR2 SVGIG (reference sequence). The CDR3 sequence is 13 residues long. Germline trimming cut 2 bases from V and 5 bases from J; bases unmatched to any gene: 4. CDR3 protein: CAWSQDRVETQYF. CDR3 in DNA: TGTGCCTGGAGTCAGGACAGGGTTGAGACCCAGTACTTC.

This clonotype was picked up many times. The chain has TRBV12-3 or TRBV12-4 and TRBJ1-5, with 12 positions matching TRBD1. V gave up 5 bases and J gave up 8 bases; unmatched junction bases: 10. This CDR3 contains 16 residues. The CDR3 here is CASSPGTGGVGKPQHF. CDR3 nucleotides: TGTGCCAGCAGTCCCGGGACAGGGGGCGTGGGTAAGCCCCAGCATTTT.

This clonotype was seen ten or more times. The J gene is TRBJ1-5, the V gene TRBV28; D is unclear. Germline V gene lookup returns CDR1 MDHEN and CDR2 SYDVKM. V lost 3 bases and J 5 bases, leaving 14 bases between the germline ends. The CDR3 is 15 residues long. In nucleotides, the CDR3 is TGTGCCAGCAGTTTCCAAGGTCAGGCATATCAGCCCCAGCATTTT. Its translation: CASSFQGQAYQPQHF.

The V gene is TRBV12-3 or TRBV12-4, the J gene TRBJ2-5; 9 positions match TRBD1. Losses at the gene ends were 4 bases for V and 5 bases for J; bases not matched to a gene: 5. The CDR3 spans 14 residues. The CDR3 DNA follows: TGTGCCAGCAGTTCTCTGGACAGGGGTGAGACCCAGTACTTC. Its protein product is CASSSLDRGETQYF.

This clonotype was observed many times. The chain recombines TRBV5-4 with TRBJ2-2, with 7 positions matching TRBD2. The CDR3 runs 16 residues. The J segment lost 3 bases and the V segment lost 2 bases, leaving 7 bases of the junction unmatched. Germline V gives CDR1 SGHNT, CDR2 YYREEE (reference sequence). The DNA of the CDR3 is TGTGCCAGCAGCTTAGAGACTAGCCGATACACCGGGGAGCTGTTTTTT. As protein: CASSLETSRYTGELFF.

Ten or more counts support this clonotype. CDR3 DNA sequence: TGTGCCAGTAGTATAGATCGCGGACAGATCCCGGGCACCGGGGAGCTGTTTTTT. It is translated as CASSIDRGQIPGTGELFF. V and J are TRBV19 and TRBJ2-2; maybe TRBD1 (6 bases). The germline V and J ends were trimmed by 0 bases and 4 bases, with 18 bases remaining between them. The germline gives CDR1 LNHDA, CDR2 SQIVND (reference sequence). The CDR3 runs to 18 residues.

The chain joins TRBV12-3 or TRBV12-4 to TRBJ2-7; 8 bases map to TRBD1. The CDR3 totals 16 residues. J was trimmed by 5 bases and V by 5 bases; bases with no gene match: 14. CDR3: CASSPHQGAGGNEQYF. The DNA of the CDR3 is TGTGCCAGCAGTCCCCATCAGGGGGCGGGTGGTAACGAGCAGTACTTC.

This clonotype was seen ten or more times. The chain recombines TRBV30 with TRBJ2-2, with D uncertain. The V gene's germline CDR1 is GTSNPN and CDR2 SVGIG (reference sequence). The CDR3 is made up of 13 amino acids. The V end was cut by 0 bases, the J end by 2 bases, with 4 bases between. The CDR3 nucleotides read TGTGCCTGGAGTGTACGAAACACCGGGGAGCTGTTTTTT. As protein: CAWSVRNTGELFF.

This clonotype was recorded at least ten times. The chain employs TRBV5-1 and TRBJ2-7; TRBD2 matches 12 bases. CDR1 SGHRS and CDR2 YFSETQ come from the germline V gene. The V gene end was trimmed by 0 bases and the J gene end by 5 bases; junction bases not matched to a gene: 6. This CDR3 has 16 residues. The CDR3 loop reads CASSLGPSGRAHEQYF. The CDR3 coding sequence is TGCGCCAGCAGCTTGGGCCCTAGCGGGAGGGCCCACGAGCAGTACTTC.

The sample holds many counts of this clonotype. The chain recombines TRBV9 with TRBJ2-5; no clear D. The CDR3 length is 12 residues. In germline, CDR1 is SGDLS, CDR2 YYNGEE. V lost 0 bases and J lost 5, with 5 bases in between. CDR3 sequence: CASSVDGETQYF. In DNA form, the CDR3 reads TGTGCCAGCAGCGTAGACGGTGAGACCCAGTACTTC.

The sample holds many counts of this clonotype. V and J are TRBV7-2 and TRBJ1-6, with 7 bases identical to TRBD1. Losses at the gene ends were 5 bases for V and 9 bases for J; bases not matched to a gene: 7. The CDR3 is 14 amino acids. The V gene's germline CDR1 is SGHTA and CDR2 FQGNSA. The CDR3 sequence: CASSTGQSGSPLHF. The CDR3 DNA reads as TGTGCCAGCAGCACGGGACAGAGCGGTTCACCCCTCCACTTT.

There are many counts of this clonotype. This chain links TRBV5-1 with TRBJ2-5; D is unresolved. CDR1 and CDR2 from the germline V gene are SGHRS and YFSETQ. Trimming pared 4 bases from V and 2 bases from J, leaving 9 bases between. This CDR3 spans 13 amino acids. The CDR3 sequence is CASSHGKQETQYF. The CDR3 DNA reads TGCGCCAGCAGCCACGGTAAACAAGAGACCCAGTACTTC.

This clonotype was seen ten or more times. This chain joins TRBV6-7 and TRBJ2-7; D assignment may be TRBD1 or TRBD2 (5 bases each). TRBV6-7 is treated as an ORF (open reading frame) with a function not yet certain. The V and J ends lost 4 bases and 1 base respectively, with 20 bases between them. The CDR3 contains 17 residues. The CDR3 protein is CASSWRQPTPGSYEQYF. In DNA form, the CDR3 reads TGTGCCAGCAGTTGGAGACAGCCTACCCCGGGGTCCTACGAGCAGTACTTC.

This clonotype was counted at least ten times. The chain combines TRBV11-2 with TRBJ1-5; D gene unclear. The CDR3 is 16 amino acids. Germline-derived CDR1 and CDR2 are SGHAT and FQNNGV. V was trimmed by 1 base and J by 7 bases, leaving 17 bases between them. CDR3 protein: CASSLGGTAWGQPQHF. As DNA, the CDR3 is TGTGCCAGCAGCTTAGGAGGAACGGCCTGGGGACAGCCCCAGCATTTT.

This clonotype was detected ten times or more. The V gene is TRBV15, the J gene TRBJ2-3; D is uncertain. The CDR3 runs 13 residues. V was pared by 1 base and J by 2 bases, with 4 bases between. Germline CDR1 and CDR2: LNHNV and YYDKDF (reference sequence). DNA of the CDR3: TGTGCCACCAGCAGAGGGGACACAGATACGCAGTATTTT. Translation gives CATSRGDTDTQYF.

This clonotype was recorded at least ten times. The rearrangement joins TRBV30 to TRBJ1-1; tentatively, D is TRBD1 (5 bases). V was cut by 8 bases and J by 2 bases, with 24 bases left in between. CDR3 length: 16 amino acids. Per the germline V gene, CDR1 is GTSNPN and CDR2 is SVGIG (reference sequence). CDR3 residues: CAGQVGGIFLNTEAFF. The CDR3, as DNA: TGTGCCGGCCAGGTTGGGGGAATCTTTCTCAACACTGAAGCTTTCTTT.

The V call is TRBV15, the J call TRBJ2-5, with a tentative D call TRBD1 (6 bases). Germline CDR1 reads LNHNV; CDR2 reads YYDKDF (reference sequence). The germline V and J ends were trimmed by 1 base and 2 bases, with 17 bases remaining between them. The CDR3 runs 17 residues. CDR3 loop: CATSRVVRTDYQETQYF. The CDR3 DNA sequence: TGTGCCACCAGCAGAGTGGTAAGGACAGATTATCAAGAGACCCAGTACTTC.

This clonotype appeared many times. This chain uses TRBV12-3 or TRBV12-4 with TRBJ2-1; 12 nucleotides line up with TRBD2. There are 15 residues in the CDR3. V lost 3 bases and J lost 6; bases outside the gene matches: 3. CDR3 DNA: TGTGCCAGCAGTTTTCCTAGCGGGAGGGTCAATGAGCAGTTCTTC. Its protein product is CASSFPSGRVNEQFF.

This clonotype was detected many times. This chain links TRBV29-1 with TRBJ1-2; 9 bases line up with TRBD1. Trimming took 2 bases from V and 8 from J; bases not matched to a gene: 3. The CDR3 covers 12 residues. The germline V gene encodes CDR1 SQVTM and CDR2 ANQGSEA. CDR3 nucleotide sequence: TGCAGCGTTGAACACAGGGGGCGAGGCTACACCTTC. Translated: CSVEHRGRGYTF.

This clonotype has a count of ten or more. V usage is TRBV7-2 and J usage is TRBJ2-5, with D perhaps matching TRBD1 or TRBD2 (5 bases each). V dropped 8 bases and J dropped 1 base, with 17 bases sitting between them. CDR3 length equals 15 residues. Looked up from germline, CDR1 is SGHTA and CDR2 is FQGNSA. CDR3 bases: TGTGCCAGCCCCCCTCATGGGGGTTTCCAAGAGACCCAGTACTTC. Its protein product is CASPPHGGFQETQYF.

This clonotype was seen ten or more times. CDR3 in amino acids: CASSESQTVAFF. The CDR3 DNA sequence: TGCGCCAGCAGTGAGTCCCAGACAGTAGCTTTCTTT. The chain employs TRBV10-1 and TRBJ1-1; D perhaps matches TRBD1 (5 bases). Germline values: CDR1 WNHNN, CDR2 SYGVQD (reference sequence). The CDR3 extends over 12 amino acids. Trimming took 0 bases from V and 10 from J, leaving 9 bases between them.

This clonotype was counted ten times or more. The gene calls are TRBV5-1 and TRBJ2-7, with 10 bases aligning to TRBD2. CDR3 length equals 17 residues. Trimming took 0 bases from V and 4 from J; bases not matched to a gene: 10. Germline loops: CDR1 SGHRS, CDR2 YFSETQ. In DNA, the CDR3 is TGCGCCAGCAGCTTGGCAAGGCTAGCGGGAGAGGTTTACGAGCAGTACTTC. Residues: CASSLARLAGEVYEQYF.

Ten or more counts support this clonotype. CDR3 coding DNA: TGCAGCGCCCACATGACCGGGGAGCTGTTTTTT. This sequence encodes CSAHMTGELFF. J is TRBJ2-2 and V is TRBV29-1, with D uncertain. V lost 7 bases and J 5 bases, leaving 8 bases between the germline ends. The germline V gene has CDR1 SQVTM and CDR2 ANQGSEA. The CDR3 sequence is 11 residues long.

At least ten counts were recorded for this clonotype. CDR3 region: CASSLVYGGEQYF. For the CDR3, the DNA is TGTGCCAGCAGCTTAGTTTATGGGGGAGAGCAGTACTTC. This chain joins TRBV7-2 and TRBJ2-7; either TRBD1 or TRBD2 may fit D (5 bases each). The length of the CDR3 is 13 residues. CDR1 SGHTA and CDR2 FQGNSA come from the germline V gene. V lost 1 base, J lost 7 bases, and 11 bases lay in between.

This sequence joins TRBV12-3 or TRBV12-4 and TRBJ2-7, with 7 bases fitting TRBD1. CDR3 size: 15 residues. With 6 bases clipped from V and 0 bases from J, the junction kept 8 bases outside the gene matches. The CDR3 nucleotides read TGTGCCAGCAGCCGGGGACAGATGAGCTCCTACGAGCAGTACTTC. Protein: CASSRGQMSSYEQYF.

This clonotype was seen ten or more times. The V gene is TRBV6-2 or TRBV6-3, the J gene TRBJ2-2; D possibly corresponds to TRBD2 (5 bases). Germline V CDR1 and CDR2: MNHEY, SVGEGT. CDR3 length equals 12 residues. V was shortened by 5 bases and J by 7 bases, with 8 bases between the two germline ends. The CDR3 loop reads CASSRGHGELFF. CDR3 DNA: TGTGCCAGCAGTCGGGGTCACGGGGAGCTGTTTTTT.